This TCR beta chain was recorded in a study of OX40 agonist ivuxolimab in advanced cancers. From germline, CDR1 is LNHNV and CDR2 YYDKDF (reference sequence). The CDR3 is made up of 14 amino acids. V lost 2 bases, J lost 7 bases, and 7 bases stayed unmatched. Libraries were prepared by immunoSEQ multiplex PCR; TCRdb keeps only in-frame clonotypes and omits some of them. The sample lists about 18,000 clones; around 82% were seen once. The gene calls are TRBV15 and TRBJ1-1, with 7 bases fitting TRBD1. The sequencing used CD4+ or CD8+ T cells sorted from blood, collected in a trial of the OX40 agonist ivuxolimab. This TCR was sampled from an adult with an advanced solid tumor such as melanoma, head and neck, liver or kidney cancer. CDR3 residues: CATSRLLPGGEAFF. CDR3 sequence (DNA): TGTGCCACCAGCAGACTCCTACCAGGGGGTGAAGCTTTCTTT. The full variable domain, in which reference TRBV15 and TRBJ1-1 provide the parts outside the CDR3, is DAMVIQNPRYQVTQFGKPVTLSCSQTLNHNVMYWYQQKSSQAPKLLFHYYDKDFNNEADTPDNFQSRRPNTSFCFLDIRSPGLGDTAMYLCATSRLLPGGEAFFGQGTRLTVV.